These T cell receptor beta chains were read from a single sample in a study of CXCR3-negative and CXCR3-positive naive CD8 T cells. After re-calling the 5' RACE reads, TCRdb lists one entry per CDR3 protein, DNA absent. In total, the table holds approximately 48,000 distinct CDR3 sequences. What was sequenced was naive CXCR3+ CD8+ T cells from blood. The receptors stem from a human donor in good health. Some clones in this sample may be carry-over from other donors' samples. Each CDR3 is given with its conserved first and last residue.

V gene,J gene,CDR3 protein
TRBV7-9,TRBJ2-1,CASSLVSVNEQFF
TRBV20-1,TRBJ2-7,CSAPVLDMSSYEQYF
TRBV6-5,TRBJ1-1,CASSYDPGDPNTEAFF
TRBV6-2/TRBV6-3,TRBJ1-1,CASSLTAMNTEAFF
TRBV7-9,TRBJ2-5,CASSLGLGMETQYF
TRBV14,TRBJ2-7,CASSQDLAPYEQYF
TRBV9,TRBJ2-1,CASSGSTVGTRSYNEQFF
TRBV28,TRBJ2-1,CASSPTPGTGTYNEQFF
TRBV9,TRBJ2-1,CASSSITNEQFF
TRBV13,TRBJ1-2,CASSLEPENYGYTF
TRBV7-9,TRBJ1-1,CAGSRDNTEAFF
TRBV12-3/TRBV12-4,TRBJ2-7,CASSAQDMDYEQYF
TRBV28,TRBJ2-2,CASSLISGDETGELFF
TRBV20-1,TRBJ2-7,CSARPGTDYEQYF
TRBV6-5,TRBJ2-2,CASSYSIQGAHTGELFF
TRBV7-6,TRBJ2-7,CASSQGNAYEQYF
TRBV19,TRBJ1-5,CASSLQGPSNQPQHF
TRBV3-1,TRBJ2-3,CASSQDAVDTQYF
TRBV9,TRBJ2-3,CASSGAGGTDTQYF
TRBV19,TRBJ2-1,CASSGAGGPLVEQFF
TRBV7-6,TRBJ2-5,CASSPGIQGALQETQYF
TRBV2,TRBJ2-7,CASSELSGQEREQYF
TRBV4-3,TRBJ2-3,CASSQSQAYTDTQYF
TRBV29-1,TRBJ1-1,CSVEALRTEAFF
TRBV6-2/TRBV6-3,TRBJ2-1,CASSFGTSGYEQFF
TRBV27,TRBJ2-5,CASSSGNLETQYF
TRBV29-1,TRBJ1-1,CSVRGGVATEAFF
TRBV5-1,TRBJ2-1,CASSLSDNYNEQFF
TRBV19,TRBJ2-1,CASSSLAGGLNNEQFF
TRBV27,TRBJ2-1,CASSLLANNEQFF
TRBV29-1,TRBJ2-5,CSVDEGNQETQYF
TRBV6-1,TRBJ2-1,CASSEAAYSEQFF
TRBV6-6,TRBJ1-2,CASSSTLSRDRAGGYTF
TRBV7-2,TRBJ2-1,CASSHPFLDEQFF
TRBV5-1,TRBJ2-1,CASSLDGEPYNEQFF
TRBV19,TRBJ1-4,CASSNDRDNEKLFF
TRBV28,TRBJ2-5,CASSLMMAETQYF
TRBV4-3,TRBJ2-2,CASSQAGTLNTGELFF
TRBV25-1,TRBJ1-2,CASSEGAGVSYTF
TRBV7-9,TRBJ2-3,CASSSPTGTGGTDTQYF
TRBV6-2/TRBV6-3,TRBJ2-1,CASSRDRGGHNEQFF
TRBV7-9,TRBJ2-1,CASSFPGTSGDEQFF
TRBV6-5,TRBJ2-1,CASSQRGISYNEQFF
TRBV12-3/TRBV12-4,TRBJ1-1,CASSPYTEAFF
TRBV5-6,TRBJ1-2,CASSSGSGTVNGYTF
TRBV29-1,TRBJ2-5,CSVEGTDYQETQYF
TRBV5-1,TRBJ2-7,CASSPAMGSNEQYF
TRBV29-1,TRBJ2-3,CSVEEGTTTDTQYF
TRBV11-2,TRBJ2-1,CASSLVASGGIMSSYNEQFF
TRBV4-3,TRBJ1-1,CASSQVRGRTEAFF
TRBV6-2/TRBV6-3,TRBJ2-3,CASSYIRGDTQYF
TRBV29-1,TRBJ2-7,CGVESGGEYEQYF
TRBV9,TRBJ2-5,CASSLTRDRAEETQYF
TRBV11-2,TRBJ2-7,CASSFWDYPSEQYF
TRBV7-8,TRBJ1-1,CASSSQGGGTEAFF
TRBV7-9,TRBJ2-7,CASSLASAGAFYEQYF
TRBV7-3,TRBJ2-3,CASSSGGLSTDTQYF